The source of this TCR beta chain is a study of radiation and T cells in renal cell carcinoma. Overall study results and limits: In blood, top tumor clones expanded by 2 weeks, shrinking by 4.

The treatment denotes: 15 Gy SBRT to primary tumor, nephrectomy 4 weeks later. The protocol was immunoSEQ multiplex PCR, while the TCRdb copy is restricted to in-frame clones and leaves out a portion. The table records 15,000 to 20,000 clones, over 60% of them present only once. This clone occurred a few times. Its antigen is unknown. The source is a woman aged 70-85 years with renal cell carcinoma. The sequences come from tumor tissue, collected from a patient whose treatment included radiotherapy and nephrectomy.

This CDR3 reads CASSFGQPGELFF. The CDR3, as DNA: TGCGCCAGCAGCTTTGGGCAGCCCGGGGAGCTGTTTTTT. The chain has TRBV5-1 and TRBJ2-2; no clear D. Germline-derived CDR1 and CDR2 are SGHRS and YFSETQ. This CDR3 comprises 13 residues. V gave up 2 bases and J gave up 6 bases, with 8 bases separating them. The full variable domain, with the rest looked up from reference TRBV5-1 and TRBJ2-2, is KAGVTQTPRYLIKTRGQQVTLSCSPISGHRSVSWYQQTPGQGLQFLFEYFSETQRNKGNFPGRFSGRQFSNSRSEMNVSTLELGDSALYLCASSFGQPGELFFGEGSRLTVL.